This T cell receptor (beta chain) came from a study of OX40 agonist ivuxolimab in advanced cancers. Overall study context: Dose-escalation patients had hepatocellular carcinoma, melanoma, renal cell or head and neck cancer. Enrollees could have had prior anti-PD-1, anti-PD-L1 or anti-CTLA-4 therapy, which approximately 38% had received. Regarding the study as a whole: Individuals who were partial responders at 0.1-3.0 mg/kg had clonal expansion that ranked among the lowest.

The investigators sampled blood at baseline, at cycle 4 day 1, and at cycle 7 day 1. With respect to this clone: The antigen is not known.

TCRdb's copy holds only in-frame clones and misses some; the assay was immunoSEQ multiplex PCR. Of 25,000 to 35,000 clones in the sample, approximately 88% were seen once. This CDR3 has 15 amino acids. V was shortened by 5 bases and J by 0 bases, with 11 bases between the two germline ends. Per germline, CDR1 LGHNA and CDR2 YSLEER. This TCR was sampled from an adult with an advanced solid tumor such as melanoma, head and neck, liver or kidney cancer. The V gene is TRBV4-3, the J gene TRBJ2-1; D gene uncertain. The sequences come from CD4+ or CD8+ T cells sorted from blood, collected in a trial of the OX40 agonist ivuxolimab. CDR3 sequence (DNA): TGCGCCAGCAGCTATGCGGAGAGCTCCTACAATGAGCAGTTCTTC. This gives the protein CASSYAESSYNEQFF.